One sample yielded the 2 T cell receptor beta chains listed below, sequenced in a study of T cell responses to AZD1222 COVID-19 vaccine. This table comes from immunoSEQ multiplex PCR, and its TCRdb copy is limited to in-frame clones, with some not included. The sample yields around 91,000 clones, about 88% seen once. Sequences were derived from peripheral blood, sampled on day 0 of AZD1222 vaccination. Receptors were obtained from an adult in good health.

The CDR3 bases are TGTGCCAGCAGCTTGGGAGCGGGGAGCTCCTACAATGAGCAGTTCTTC. It translates to CASSLGAGSSYNEQFF. The chain recombines TRBV5-4 with TRBJ2-1, with 7 bases lining up with TRBD2. The CDR3 contains 16 residues. With 0 bases clipped from V and 0 bases from J, the junction kept 3 bases outside the gene matches. CDR1 and CDR2 from the germline V gene are SGHNT and YYREEE (reference sequence). The full variable domain, its missing parts supplied by reference TRBV5-4 and TRBJ2-1, is ETGVTQSPTHLIKTRGQQVTLRCSSQSGHNTVSWYQQALGQGPQFIFQYYREEENGRGNFPPRFSGLQFPNYSSELNVNALELDDSALYLCASSLGAGSSYNEQFFGPGTRLTVL.

This clone was counted only a few times. V gene TRBV2 combines with J gene TRBJ1-2; TRBD1 might be the D (6 bases). Between the trimmed V and J ends, which lost 6 bases and 2 bases, there was a span of 19 bases. CDR1 SNHLY and CDR2 FYNNEI come from the germline V gene. This CDR3 comprises 16 residues. The CDR3 is CASSAPGQDLNYGYTF. In DNA, the CDR3 is TGTGCCAGCAGCGCTCCGGGACAAGACCTGAACTATGGCTACACCTTC.